Shown below are 13 T cell receptor beta chains from a single sample sequenced in a study of cytomegalovirus exposure and HLA in healthy donors. PCR employed 60 Vbeta and 13 Jbeta primers. Sequencing used immunoSEQ multiplex PCR; TCRdb keeps in-frame clones, though not all of them. The table includes roughly 180,000 clones, 76% detected once. Material for sequencing was PBMCs. The origin of the receptors is a man aged 18 to 30 in good health and CMV-seronegative.

This clone has more than one count but fewer than ten. The CDR3 DNA follows: TGTGCCAGCACCCCCGCAGGGAACTATGGCTACACCTTC. Amino acid sequence: CASTPAGNYGYTF. V usage is TRBV28 and J usage is TRBJ1-2, with a weak D call TRBD1 (5 bases). Trimming left V 7 bases short and J 2 bases short, with 11 bases between. This CDR3 has 13 amino acids. The germline V gene encodes CDR1 MDHEN and CDR2 SYDVKM.

The chain carries TRBV28 and TRBJ2-7; a weak D match, TRBD1 (6 bases). The CDR3 length is 11 residues. The V gene's germline CDR1 is MDHEN and CDR2 SYDVKM. The ends were cut back, 6 bases at V and 7 bases at J, with 10 bases in the middle. This chain's CDR3 is CASSYDREQYF. For the CDR3, the DNA is TGTGCCAGCAGCTACGACAGGGAGCAGTACTTC.

This chain links TRBV7-9 with TRBJ2-2; 7 nucleotides align to TRBD1. The CDR3 totals 15 residues. J lost 0 bases, V lost 6 bases, and 4 bases had no gene match. Germline V lookup: CDR1 SEHNR, CDR2 FQNEAQ (reference sequence). CDR3 DNA sequence: TGTGCCAGCAGGGCCAGGGGGACGAACACCGGGGAGCTGTTTTTT. The encoded protein is CASRARGTNTGELFF.

The CDR3 bases are TGTGCCAGCAGCGTCCAGATTCAGACTGAAGCTTTCTTT. This codes for CASSVQIQTEAFF. The V call is TRBV9, the J call TRBJ1-1; D unresolved. The CDR3 has 13 residues. CDR1 is SGDLS, CDR2 YYNGEE, per germline. V was trimmed by 2 bases and J by 5 bases, leaving 10 bases between them. Combining the CDR3 with reference TRBV9 and TRBJ1-1 gives the whole variable domain DSGVTQTPKHLITATGQRVTLRCSPRSGDLSVYWYQQSLDQGLQFLIQYYNGEERAKGNILERFSAQQFPDLHSELNLSSLELGDSALYFCASSVQIQTEAFFGQGTRLTVV.

This rearrangement joins TRBV2 to TRBJ2-6, with D unresolved. Trimming removed 6 bases at V and 0 bases at J, with 6 bases between. The V gene's germline CDR1 is SNHLY and CDR2 FYNNEI. The CDR3 loop spans 14 amino acids. CDR3 DNA sequence: TGTGCCAGCAGCGCGATCTCTGGGGCCAACGTCCTGACTTTC. It codes for CASSAISGANVLTF.

This clone is a singleton in its sample. V gene TRBV7-3 combines with J gene TRBJ2-7, with D possibly matching TRBD1 (6 bases). Germline assignment: CDR1 SGHTA and CDR2 FQGTGA. CDR3 size: 17 residues. Trimming cost V 5 bases and J 0 bases, with 20 bases left between them. CDR3 amino acids: CASSRGEGQRSSYEQYF. As DNA, the CDR3 is TGTGCCAGCAGCCGCGGAGAAGGACAGAGGAGCTCCTACGAGCAGTACTTC.

V gene TRBV5-1 combines with J gene TRBJ2-6; D is ambiguous. The CDR3 spans 16 residues. V gave up 0 bases and J gave up 0 bases, with 7 bases separating them. Germline V gene data show CDR1 as SGHRS and CDR2 as YFSETQ. CDR3 amino acids: CASSLESSSGANVLTF. In DNA, the CDR3 is TGCGCCAGCAGCTTGGAAAGTAGCTCTGGGGCCAACGTCCTGACTTTC. The variable domain in full, completed from reference TRBV5-1 and TRBJ2-6, reads KAGVTQTPRYLIKTRGQQVTLSCSPISGHRSVSWYQQTPGQGLQFLFEYFSETQRNKGNFPGRFSGRQFSNSRSEMNVSTLELGDSALYLCASSLESSSGANVLTFGAGSRLTVL.

The chain joins TRBV27 to TRBJ2-7; 8 nucleotides agree with TRBD1. The J segment lost 2 bases and the V segment lost 1 base, leaving 4 bases of the junction unmatched. The CDR3 spans 15 residues. Germline V gives CDR1 MNHEY, CDR2 SMNVEV (reference sequence). The CDR3 region is CASSLYLGQAYEQYF. The DNA of the CDR3 is TGTGCCAGCAGTTTATATCTGGGACAGGCCTACGAGCAGTACTTC.

The rearrangement joins TRBV28 to TRBJ1-2; D remains ambiguous. V lost 7 bases to trimming and J lost 6 bases, with 12 bases between them. From germline, CDR1 is MDHEN and CDR2 SYDVKM. The CDR3 covers 12 residues. CDR3 amino acids: CASTQVQNGYTF. CDR3 in DNA: TGTGCCAGCACCCAGGTGCAGAATGGCTACACCTTC.

The V and J genes are TRBV6-6 and TRBJ2-2; 10 bases fit TRBD1. This CDR3 comprises 16 residues. Losses at the gene ends were 7 bases for V and 4 bases for J; bases not matched to a gene: 9. Per germline, CDR1 MNHNY and CDR2 SVGAGI (reference sequence). CDR3 DNA: TGTGCCAGCAAGAGGACAGGGGGGAGAAGCACCGGGGAGCTGTTTTTT. This sequence encodes CASKRTGGRSTGELFF.

V gene TRBV5-1 combines with J gene TRBJ2-5, with a possible D match to TRBD1 (5 bases). The CDR3 consists of 15 residues. Germline V gene sequence: CDR1 SGHRS, CDR2 YFSETQ. Deletions cut 0 bases from V and 5 bases from J, with 14 bases between. CDR3 loop: CASSLAGLMGETQYF. The DNA for the CDR3 is TGCGCCAGCAGCTTGGCAGGGTTAATGGGTGAGACCCAGTACTTC.

The V call is TRBV5-8, the J call TRBJ2-7; possible D gene TRBD2, 7 bases. Trimming pared 0 bases from V and 2 bases from J, leaving 9 bases between. This CDR3 region has 14 residues. Per germline, CDR1 SGHTS and CDR2 YDEGEE. CDR3 sequence: CASSLAGGPYEQYF. CDR3 in DNA: TGTGCCAGCAGCTTGGCGGGGGGCCCCTACGAGCAGTACTTC.

The chain uses TRBV2 and TRBJ2-1; a weak D match, TRBD1 (5 bases). Trimming took off 4 bases at V and 6 bases at J, with 7 bases between the two ends. The length of the CDR3 is 12 residues. Germline-derived CDR1 and CDR2 are SNHLY and FYNNEI. The CDR3 coding sequence is TGTGCCAGCAGTGCTGGGGCCAATGAGCAGTTCTTC. As protein: CASSAGANEQFF.